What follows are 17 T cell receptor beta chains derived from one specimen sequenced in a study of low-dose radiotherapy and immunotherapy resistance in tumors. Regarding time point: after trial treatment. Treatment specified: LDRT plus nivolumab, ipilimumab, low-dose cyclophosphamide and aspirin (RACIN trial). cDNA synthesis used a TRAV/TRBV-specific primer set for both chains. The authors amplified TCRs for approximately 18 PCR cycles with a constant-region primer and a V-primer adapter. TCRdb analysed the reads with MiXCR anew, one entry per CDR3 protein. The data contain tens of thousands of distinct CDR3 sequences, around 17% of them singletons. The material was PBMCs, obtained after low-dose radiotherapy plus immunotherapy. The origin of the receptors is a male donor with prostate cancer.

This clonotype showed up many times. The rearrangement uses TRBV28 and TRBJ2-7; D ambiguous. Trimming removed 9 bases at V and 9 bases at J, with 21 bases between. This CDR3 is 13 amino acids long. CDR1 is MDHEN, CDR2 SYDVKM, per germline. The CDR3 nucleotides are TGTGCCAGTTTGGATGTCACCCAAATTCGGCAGTACTTC. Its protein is CASLDVTQIRQYF.

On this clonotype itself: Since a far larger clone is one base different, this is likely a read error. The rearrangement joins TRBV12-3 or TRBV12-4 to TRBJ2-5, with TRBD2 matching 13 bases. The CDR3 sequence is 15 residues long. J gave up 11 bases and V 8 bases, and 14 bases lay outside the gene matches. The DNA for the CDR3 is TGTGCCAGCGGGGGACTAGCGGGAAGTTCCGGTGAGCAGTACTTC. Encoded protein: CASGGLAGSSGEQYF.

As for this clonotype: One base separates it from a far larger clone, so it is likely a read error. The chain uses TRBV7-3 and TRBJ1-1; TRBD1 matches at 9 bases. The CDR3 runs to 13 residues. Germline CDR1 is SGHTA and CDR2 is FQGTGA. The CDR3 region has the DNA TGTACCAGCAGCTCGGGACAGGGTACTGAAGCTTTCTTT. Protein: CTSSSGQGTEAFF.

CDR3 region: CASSEDTPSGGSYEQYF. The DNA of the CDR3 is TGTGCCAGCAGTGAAGACACCCCCAGCGGGGGCTCCTACGAGCAGTACTTC. The chain uses TRBV2 and TRBJ2-7; TRBD2 aligns across 8 bases. V lost 1 base to trimming and J lost 0 bases; unmatched junction nucleotides: 8. The CDR3 totals 17 residues. Germline loops: CDR1 SNHLY, CDR2 FYNNEI.

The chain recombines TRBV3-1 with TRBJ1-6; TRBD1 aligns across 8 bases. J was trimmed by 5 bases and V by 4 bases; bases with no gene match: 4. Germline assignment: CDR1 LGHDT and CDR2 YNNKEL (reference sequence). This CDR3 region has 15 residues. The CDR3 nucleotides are TGTGCCAGCAGCCCCCAGGGGGCTGATAATTCACCCCTCCACTTT. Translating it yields CASSPQGADNSPLHF.

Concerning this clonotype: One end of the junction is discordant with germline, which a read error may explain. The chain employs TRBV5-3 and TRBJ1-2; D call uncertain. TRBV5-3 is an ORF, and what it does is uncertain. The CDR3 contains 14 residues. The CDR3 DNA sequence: TGTGCCAGCAGCTTGTGGGGAATGGGGTCTGGCTACACCTTC. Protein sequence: CASSLWGMGSGYTF.

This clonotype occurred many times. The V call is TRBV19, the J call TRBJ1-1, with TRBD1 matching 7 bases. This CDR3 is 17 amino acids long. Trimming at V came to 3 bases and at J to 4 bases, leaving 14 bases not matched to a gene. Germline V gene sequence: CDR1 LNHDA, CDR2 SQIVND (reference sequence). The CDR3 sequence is CASSMTSTGREFTEAFF. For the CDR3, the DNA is TGTGCCAGTAGTATGACCTCGACAGGGAGGGAGTTCACTGAAGCTTTCTTT.

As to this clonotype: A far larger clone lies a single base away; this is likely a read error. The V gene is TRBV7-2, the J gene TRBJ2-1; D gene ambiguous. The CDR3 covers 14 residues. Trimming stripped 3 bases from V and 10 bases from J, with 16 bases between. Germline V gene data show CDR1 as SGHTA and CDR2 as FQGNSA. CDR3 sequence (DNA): TGTGCCAGCAGCTTCAACTCCGGAACCTACGAGCAGTTCTTC. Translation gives CASSFNSGTYEQFF.

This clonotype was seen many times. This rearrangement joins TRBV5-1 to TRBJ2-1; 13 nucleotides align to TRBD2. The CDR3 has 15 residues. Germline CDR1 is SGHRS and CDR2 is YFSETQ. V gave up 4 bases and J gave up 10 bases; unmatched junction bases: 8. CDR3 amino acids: CASSPGTSGTEEQFF. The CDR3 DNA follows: TGCGCCAGCAGCCCCGGGACTAGCGGGACTGAGGAGCAGTTCTTC.

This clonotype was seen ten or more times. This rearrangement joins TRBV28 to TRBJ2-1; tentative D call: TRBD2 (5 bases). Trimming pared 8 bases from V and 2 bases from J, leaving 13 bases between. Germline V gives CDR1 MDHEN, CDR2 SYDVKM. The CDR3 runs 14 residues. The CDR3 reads CASRSGSTYNEQFF. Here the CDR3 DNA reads TGTGCCAGCCGAAGTGGGAGTACCTACAATGAGCAGTTCTTC.

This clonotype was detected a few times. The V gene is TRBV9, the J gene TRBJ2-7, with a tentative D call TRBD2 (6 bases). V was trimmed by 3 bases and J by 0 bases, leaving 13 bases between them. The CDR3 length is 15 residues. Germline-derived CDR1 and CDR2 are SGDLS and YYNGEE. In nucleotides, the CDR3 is TGTGCCAGCAGCGCAGCCGGGACTTCCTCCTACGAGCAGTACTTC. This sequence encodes CASSAAGTSSYEQYF.

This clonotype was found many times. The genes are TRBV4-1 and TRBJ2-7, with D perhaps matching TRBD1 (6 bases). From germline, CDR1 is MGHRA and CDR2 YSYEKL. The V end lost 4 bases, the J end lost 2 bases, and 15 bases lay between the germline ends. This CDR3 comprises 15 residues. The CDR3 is CASSPGPGDTYEQYF. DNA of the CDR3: TGCGCCAGCAGCCCGGGCCCAGGGGATACCTACGAGCAGTACTTC.

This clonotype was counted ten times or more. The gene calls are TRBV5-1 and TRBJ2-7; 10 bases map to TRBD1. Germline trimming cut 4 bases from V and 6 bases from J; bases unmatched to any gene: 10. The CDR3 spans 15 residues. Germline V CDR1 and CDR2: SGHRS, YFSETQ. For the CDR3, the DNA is TGCGCCAGCAGCCCACTACCTGGGGACAGGGGCGAGCAGTACTTC. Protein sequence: CASSPLPGDRGEQYF. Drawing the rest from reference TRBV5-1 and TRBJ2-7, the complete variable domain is KAGVTQTPRYLIKTRGQQVTLSCSPISGHRSVSWYQQTPGQGLQFLFEYFSETQRNKGNFPGRFSGRQFSNSRSEMNVSTLELGDSALYLCASSPLPGDRGEQYFGPGTRLTVT.

The DNA for the CDR3 is TGTGCCAGCAGCTTTGGGGGGCGAGAGACCCAGTACTTC. Protein sequence: CASSFGGRETQYF. This chain connects TRBV7-8 to TRBJ2-5; perhaps D is TRBD1 or TRBD2 (6 bases each). Germline assignment: CDR1 SGHVS and CDR2 FQNEAQ. The CDR3 runs 13 residues. V was cut by 3 bases and J by 4 bases, with 9 bases left in between. The full variable domain, completed using reference TRBV7-8 and TRBJ2-5, is GAGVSQSPRYKVAKRGQDVALRCDPISGHVSLFWYQQALGQGPEFLTYFQNEAQLDKSGLPSDRFFAERPEGSVSTLKIQRTQQEDSAVYLCASSFGGRETQYFGPGTRLLVL.

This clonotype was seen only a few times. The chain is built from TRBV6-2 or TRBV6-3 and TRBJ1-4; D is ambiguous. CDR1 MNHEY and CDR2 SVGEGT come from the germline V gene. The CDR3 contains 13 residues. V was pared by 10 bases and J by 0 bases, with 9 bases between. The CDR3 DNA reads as TGTGCCACCCAGGCTACAACTAATGAAAAACTGTTTTTT. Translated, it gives CATQATTNEKLFF.

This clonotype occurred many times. CDR3 DNA: TGTGCCAGCAGCCCGAGCGGGAGGGCCATCTATGAGCAGTTCTTC. This translates into CASSPSGRAIYEQFF. The V gene is TRBV9, the J gene TRBJ2-1, with TRBD2 matching over 10 bases. The CDR3 runs to 15 residues. The J segment lost 8 bases and the V segment lost 4 bases, leaving 9 bases of the junction unmatched. In germline, CDR1 is SGDLS, CDR2 YYNGEE.

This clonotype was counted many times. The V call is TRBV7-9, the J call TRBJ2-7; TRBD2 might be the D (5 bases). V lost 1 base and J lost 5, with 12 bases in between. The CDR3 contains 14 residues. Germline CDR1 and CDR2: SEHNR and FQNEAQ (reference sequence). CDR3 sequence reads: CASSLGWVGDEQYF. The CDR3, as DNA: TGTGCCAGCAGCTTAGGGTGGGTGGGAGACGAGCAGTACTTC.